This T cell receptor (beta chain) is drawn from a study of T-cell reconstitution after alpha-beta-depleted transplantation in children. Unique molecular identifiers were incorporated when the TCRbeta library was constructed. From the PCR reads, TCRdb called clonotypes with MiXCR, one entry per CDR3 protein. The table records about 980,000 distinct CDR3 sequences, 25% to 35% of them present only once. Study-wide results and caveats: There were some patients whose high TCRbeta diversity at day 60 came from surviving recipient T cells and thymic progenitors.

Notes on this clonotype: Its antigen is currently unknown.

Between the trimmed V and J ends, which lost 6 bases and 0 bases, there was a span of 12 bases. Germline CDR1 reads SQVTM; CDR2 reads ANQGSEA. This CDR3 region has 14 residues. The V call is TRBV29-1, the J call TRBJ2-4; TRBD1 might be the D (5 bases). Source: PBMCs, mostly from graft donor cells, taken 360 days after TCRalphabeta/CD19-depleted stem cell transplant. The origin of this receptor is a boy less than two years old who had a stem cell transplant for SCID, so the T cells may come from the graft donor. CDR3 amino acids: CSVRDSLAKNIQYF. The CDR3 region has the DNA TGCAGCGTCCGCGACAGCCTAGCCAAAAACATTCAGTACTTC. The full variable domain, its missing parts supplied by reference TRBV29-1 and TRBJ2-4, is SAVISQKPSRDICQRGTSLTIQCQVDSQVTMMFWYRQQPGQSLTLIATANQGSEATYESGFVIDKFPISRPNLTFSTLTVSNMSPEDSSIYLCSVRDSLAKNIQYFGAGTRLSVL.